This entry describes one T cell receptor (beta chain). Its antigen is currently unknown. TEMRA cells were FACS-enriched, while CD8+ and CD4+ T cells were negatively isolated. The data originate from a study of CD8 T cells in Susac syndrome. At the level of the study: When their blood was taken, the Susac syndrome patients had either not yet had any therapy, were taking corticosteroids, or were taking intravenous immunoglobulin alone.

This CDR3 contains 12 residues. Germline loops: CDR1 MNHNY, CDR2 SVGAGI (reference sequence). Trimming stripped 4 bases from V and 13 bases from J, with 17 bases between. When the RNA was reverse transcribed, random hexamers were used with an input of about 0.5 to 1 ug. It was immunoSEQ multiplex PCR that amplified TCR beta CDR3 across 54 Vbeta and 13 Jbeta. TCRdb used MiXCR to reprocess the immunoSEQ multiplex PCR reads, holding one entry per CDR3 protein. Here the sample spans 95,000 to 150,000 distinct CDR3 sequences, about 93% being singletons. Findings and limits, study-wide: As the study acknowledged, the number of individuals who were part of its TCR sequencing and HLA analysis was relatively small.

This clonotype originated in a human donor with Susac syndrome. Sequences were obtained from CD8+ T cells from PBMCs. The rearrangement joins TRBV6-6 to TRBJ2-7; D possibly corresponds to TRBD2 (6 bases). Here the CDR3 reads CASSSTRLDPYF. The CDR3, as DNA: TGTGCCAGCAGTTCAACGCGACTAGACCCTTACTTC.